This paragraph covers one TCR beta chain sequence. The data were obtained in a study of post-analysis software for immune sequencing data. Study information: There were relapsing-remitting, secondary progressive and progressive-relapsing multiple sclerosis among the disease courses included.

Included in the TCR beta cDNA libraries were unique molecular identifiers. TCRdb re-called the PCR reads with MiXCR, one entry per CDR3 protein. The repertoire holds 700,000 to 900,000 distinct CDR3 sequences, with roughly 46% as singletons. Sequencing was carried out using blood. The receptor's source is a girl between 5 and 17 years old with multiple sclerosis.

The DNA for the CDR3 is TGCAGTGCAACGACTAGCGGGAGCATTTTGGTCCGGGAAACGCAGTATTTT. Translated, it gives CSATTSGSILVRETQYF. The rearrangement joins TRBV20-1 to TRBJ2-3, with 12 bases aligning to TRBD2. J was trimmed by 9 bases and V by 6 bases; bases with no gene match: 19. The CDR3 consists of 17 residues. Germline lookup yields CDR1 DFQATT and CDR2 SNEGSKA (reference sequence).